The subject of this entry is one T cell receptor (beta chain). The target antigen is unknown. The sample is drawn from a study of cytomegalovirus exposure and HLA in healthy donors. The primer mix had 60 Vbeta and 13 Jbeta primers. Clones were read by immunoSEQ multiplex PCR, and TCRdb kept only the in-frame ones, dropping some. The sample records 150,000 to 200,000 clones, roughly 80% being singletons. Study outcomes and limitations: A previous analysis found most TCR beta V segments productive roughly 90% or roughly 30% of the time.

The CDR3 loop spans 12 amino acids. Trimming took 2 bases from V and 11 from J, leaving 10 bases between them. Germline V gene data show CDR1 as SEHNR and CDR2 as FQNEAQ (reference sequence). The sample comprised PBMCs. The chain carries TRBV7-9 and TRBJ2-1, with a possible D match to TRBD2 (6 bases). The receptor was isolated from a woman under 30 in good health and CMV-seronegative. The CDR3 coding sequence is TGTGCCAGCAGCTTATCTAGCGCTCAGCAGTTCTTC. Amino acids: CASSLSSAQQFF.